The clone carrying this T cell receptor beta chain was counted a few times. Its antigen is not known. Every sorted population was more than 95% pure. Investigators reverse transcribed all isolated RNA, so they sequenced expressed TCRB transcripts. Libraries were prepared by immunoSEQ multiplex PCR; TCRdb keeps only in-frame clonotypes and omits some of them. The table lists 680,000 or so clones, 13% of them singletons. The data belong to a study of beta chain features in type 1 diabetes. Overall study results and limits: The study found moderately but significantly shorter TCRB CDR3s in all four CD4+ subsets of Type 1 diabetes patients.

The CDR3 is 16 residues long. The trim removed 0 bases at V and 0 bases at J, leaving 2 bases unmatched. Germline V gives CDR1 LGHNA, CDR2 YNFKEQ. Sequencing input: naive CD4+ T cells from blood. V gene TRBV4-2 combines with J gene TRBJ2-5; 9 nucleotides align to TRBD1. The receptor comes from a man younger than 35 with type 1 diabetes. CDR3 sequence reads: CASSQEGTGNQETQYF. The CDR3 DNA sequence: TGTGCCAGCAGCCAAGAAGGGACAGGGAACCAAGAGACCCAGTACTTC.